This entry describes one T cell receptor beta chain. Being one base from a much bigger clone, this may be a read error. The data were obtained in a study of blood T cells in healthy people across ages. Together with a sample-barcoded 5' primer, a J-beta primer mix was included in a second PCR lasting roughly 6 to 12 cycles. TCRdb reprocessed the 5' RACE reads via MiXCR and lists one record per CDR3 protein. The repertoire holds approximately 690,000 distinct CDR3 sequences, with roughly 41% as singletons. Caucasian, healthy and from Russia, the donors were aged between about 6 and 90. Isolation per sample recovered at least 7 million PBMCs. Per the germline V gene, CDR1 is MNHEY and CDR2 is SMNVEV (reference sequence). V shed 5 bases, J shed 0 bases, and the junction held 2 bases outside the gene matches. The CDR3 covers 16 residues.

The V gene is TRBV27, the J gene TRBJ2-6; 9 nucleotides match TRBD1. The receptor was isolated from a man at least 80 years old in good health. The sequenced sample was blood. For the CDR3, the DNA is TGTGCCAGCAGTATGACAGGGGGCTCTGGGGCCAACGTCCTGACTTTC. Translation: CASSMTGGSGANVLTF.